What follows are 17 T cell receptor beta chains derived from one specimen sequenced in a study of cytomegalovirus exposure and HLA in healthy donors. Use of 60 Vbeta and 13 Jbeta primers characterized the PCR. Some clones are missing from TCRdb's copy, which holds only in-frame ones; the method was immunoSEQ multiplex PCR. The sample includes tens of thousands of clones, around 80% of them seen just once. The sample was PBMCs. These receptors were taken from a man aged 35 to 55 in good health and CMV-seronegative.

This chain connects TRBV27 to TRBJ2-7, with 7 bases fitting TRBD1. V lost 6 bases, J lost 4 bases, and 9 bases stayed unmatched. Germline V gene sequence: CDR1 MNHEY, CDR2 SMNVEV (reference sequence). The CDR3 spans 14 residues. This chain's CDR3 is CASSPRTGYYEQYF. For the CDR3, the DNA is TGTGCCAGCAGCCCCCGGACAGGTTATTACGAGCAGTACTTC.

The rearrangement joins TRBV29-1 to TRBJ2-7; TRBD2 agrees at 8 bases. Per the germline V gene, CDR1 is SQVTM and CDR2 is ANQGSEA. The V and J ends lost 7 bases and 5 bases, in that order; junction bases with no gene match: 4. The CDR3 length is 11 residues. CDR3 DNA sequence: TGCAGCGCCGGACTAGCTCACGAGCAGTACTTC. This codes for CSAGLAHEQYF.

This clone turned up a few times. V usage is TRBV5-1 and J usage is TRBJ2-2, with D possibly TRBD2 on 5 matching bases. The CDR3 has 15 residues. Per the germline V gene, CDR1 is SGHRS and CDR2 is YFSETQ. V lost 0 bases and J lost 7, with 13 bases in between. As DNA, the CDR3 is TGCGCCAGCAGCTTGGCCTACGGCGGAGGCGGGGAGCTGTTTTTT. It codes for CASSLAYGGGGELFF. The full variable domain, its missing parts supplied by reference TRBV5-1 and TRBJ2-2, is KAGVTQTPRYLIKTRGQQVTLSCSPISGHRSVSWYQQTPGQGLQFLFEYFSETQRNKGNFPGRFSGRQFSNSRSEMNVSTLELGDSALYLCASSLAYGGGGELFFGEGSRLTVL.

The CDR3 loop is CASSGGQDNEKLFF. In DNA form, the CDR3 reads TGTGCCAGCAGTGGAGGCCAGGATAATGAAAAACTGTTTTTT. This chain connects TRBV6-5 to TRBJ1-4, with unresolved D. Trimming pared 5 bases from V and 4 bases from J, leaving 11 bases between. The CDR3 consists of 14 residues. Germline V CDR1 and CDR2: MNHEY, SVGAGI.

The table lists this clone with a few counts. This sequence joins TRBV30 and TRBJ1-1, with D possibly TRBD1 on 5 matching bases. Germline V gives CDR1 GTSNPN, CDR2 SVGIG (reference sequence). There are 12 residues in the CDR3. With 8 bases removed from V and 3 bases from J, the gap between germline ends came to 13 bases. The CDR3 region has the DNA TGTGCCGGGGATGACAGCTACACTGAAGCTTTCTTT. Translated, it gives CAGDDSYTEAFF.

The V call is TRBV29-1, the J call TRBJ2-5; TRBD2 is a possible D gene (6 bases). TRBJ2-7 explains the end of the DNA better; the J call may be wrong. This CDR3 spans 13 amino acids. Per germline, CDR1 SQVTM and CDR2 ANQGSEA. This CDR3 is CSVAPGATYEQYF. DNA of the CDR3: TGCAGCGTCGCCCCGGGAGCGACCTACGAGCAGTACTTC.

The chain recombines TRBV29-1 with TRBJ1-1; D ambiguous. The V gene lost 8 bases and the J gene lost 4 bases, with 14 bases spanning the gap. The CDR3 is made up of 12 amino acids. Germline V CDR1 and CDR2: SQVTM, ANQGSEA. The DNA for the CDR3 is TGCAGCATTTTTATTATCAGCACTGAAGCTTTCTTT. Translation: CSIFIISTEAFF.

The chain uses TRBV5-1 and TRBJ2-7, with a weak D call TRBD1 (6 bases). Germline V gene data show CDR1 as SGHRS and CDR2 as YFSETQ. CDR3 length: 14 residues. V was pared by 0 bases and J by 2 bases, with 9 bases between. The CDR3 bases are TGCGCCAGCAGCTTGGCGGGACAAGCCTACGAGCAGTACTTC. Protein product: CASSLAGQAYEQYF.

V and J are TRBV25-1 and TRBJ2-3, with TRBD2 as a possible D gene (6 bases). Trimming pared 6 bases from V and 6 bases from J, leaving 16 bases between. The germline CDR1 and CDR2 sequences are MGHDK and SYGVNS. CDR3 size: 14 residues. CDR3 DNA: TGTGCCAGCAGCCCTGATCCGGCGGGGGATACGCAGTATTTT. Translation: CASSPDPAGDTQYF.

The chain recombines TRBV5-1 with TRBJ1-2, with 8 positions matching TRBD1. J was trimmed by 4 bases and V by 4 bases; bases with no gene match: 6. This CDR3 spans 14 amino acids. Germline V lookup: CDR1 SGHRS, CDR2 YFSETQ. The CDR3 protein is CASSQTGASYGYTF. As DNA, the CDR3 is TGCGCCAGCAGCCAGACAGGGGCAAGCTATGGCTACACCTTC.

The chain couples TRBV6-5 to TRBJ2-7, with TRBD1 matching over 8 bases. CDR1 is MNHEY and CDR2 is SVGAGI in the germline V gene. J lost 6 bases, V lost 0 bases, and 1 base had no gene match. The CDR3 consists of 13 residues. CDR3 protein: CASSYSDRAEQYF. The CDR3 nucleotides read TGTGCCAGCAGTTACTCGGACAGGGCCGAGCAGTACTTC.

In DNA, the CDR3 is TGTGCCAGCAGCTTTCGAGGTTCACCCCTCCACTTT. This encodes CASSFRGSPLHF. The chain combines TRBV5-8 with TRBJ1-6, with D uncertain. Trimming removed 2 bases at V and 9 bases at J, with 6 bases between. The CDR3 spans 12 residues. Looked up from germline, CDR1 is SGHTS and CDR2 is YDEGEE.

The chain has TRBV5-1 and TRBJ2-1, with D possibly being TRBD2 (7 bases). V was shortened by 2 bases and J by 4 bases, with 13 bases between the two germline ends. This CDR3 has 15 residues. CDR1 and CDR2 (germline): SGHRS, YFSETQ. CDR3 protein: CASSLGGGPYNEQFF. The CDR3 nucleotides read TGCGCCAGCAGCTTAGGGGGGGGCCCTTACAATGAGCAGTTCTTC.

This CDR3 reads CASSAGLAPDYEQYF. The CDR3 DNA reads as TGCGCCAGCAGTGCCGGACTGGCACCCGACTACGAGCAGTACTTC. J is TRBJ2-7 and V is TRBV10-1; a weak D match, TRBD2 (5 bases). CDR3 length: 15 amino acids. V gave up 4 bases and J gave up 3 bases, with 16 bases separating them. Germline V CDR1 and CDR2: WNHNN, SYGVQD (reference sequence).

The rearrangement joins TRBV5-1 to TRBJ1-1; 11 bases line up with TRBD1. Germline V gene lookup returns CDR1 SGHRS and CDR2 YFSETQ. The trim removed 6 bases at V and 1 base at J, leaving 8 bases unmatched. This CDR3 has 16 amino acids. The chain's CDR3 is CASKGQGGSENTEAFF. CDR3 coding DNA: TGCGCCAGCAAGGGACAGGGGGGTAGTGAGAACACTGAAGCTTTCTTT.

The chain combines TRBV19 with TRBJ1-5, with no clear D. The germline gives CDR1 LNHDA, CDR2 SQIVND (reference sequence). V gave up 8 bases and J gave up 5 bases, with 13 bases separating them. The CDR3 spans 13 residues. CDR3: CASRQSEYQPQHF. CDR3 nucleotide sequence: TGTGCCAGTCGACAAAGTGAATATCAGCCCCAGCATTTT.

The chain combines TRBV5-1 with TRBJ2-3; D is ambiguous. The CDR3 has 17 amino acids. Germline CDR1 is SGHRS and CDR2 is YFSETQ. The ends were cut back, 0 bases at V and 0 bases at J, with 14 bases in the middle. Here the CDR3 DNA reads TGCGCCAGCAGCTTGGGTTCCGGCGGAACTAGCACAGATACGCAGTATTTT. It translates to CASSLGSGGTSTDTQYF.